Listed below are T cell receptor beta chains from one sample, sequenced in a study of blood T cell repertoires in COVID-19. Clones were read by immunoSEQ multiplex PCR, and TCRdb kept only the in-frame ones, dropping some. Altogether 130,000 or so clones are present, about 90% being singletons, with the ten largest covering more than 1.5%. Sequenced: peripheral blood. These receptors all stem from a woman aged 55-70 years with acute or convalescent COVID-19. CDR3s include the opening cysteine and the closing phenylalanine or tryptophan. The order of the fields is CDR3 length, J gene, clone size, V gene, D gene, CDR3 protein, CDR3 DNA. The D gene is left open where the match is weak. Size tells how often a clone was seen (once, few, many) or the class of an expanded clone, and some rows leave it out.

14	TRBJ1-4	NA	TRBV19	NA	CASSGRLFNEKLFF	TGTGCCAGTAGTGGTAGACTCTTTAATGAAAAACTGTTTTTT
13	TRBJ1-2	NA	TRBV25-1	NA	CASSEREGYGYTF	TGTGCCAGCAGTGAACGAGAGGGCTATGGCTACACCTTC
18	TRBJ2-2	NA	TRBV4-3	TRBD2	CASSQETAERGNTGELFF	TGCGCCAGCAGCCAAGAAACCGCCGAGCGGGGGAACACCGGGGAGCTGTTTTTT
14	TRBJ2-3	NA	TRBV4-2	TRBD2	CASSLPSGGDTQYF	TGTGCCAGCAGCCTCCCTAGCGGGGGTGATACGCAGTATTTT
14	TRBJ2-5	NA	TRBV3-1/TRBV3-2	NA	CASSLHQGKETQYF	TGTGCCAGCAGCCTCCACCAGGGGAAGGAGACCCAGTACTTC
16	TRBJ1-5	NA	TRBV25-1	NA	CASRGPRGRSNQPQHF	TGTGCCAGCAGGGGCCCGCGAGGGCGTAGCAATCAGCCCCAGCATTTT
15	TRBJ2-1	NA	TRBV6-2/TRBV6-3	NA	CASSYSVQGGDEQFF	TGTGCCAGCAGTTACTCGGTGCAGGGGGGTGATGAGCAGTTCTTC
14	TRBJ2-3	NA	TRBV19	NA	CASRKHEAMDTQYF	TGTGCCAGTAGGAAACACGAAGCGATGGATACGCAGTATTTT
20	TRBJ2-6	NA	TRBV5-1	NA	CASSIYERNLLSSGANVLTF	TGCGCCAGCAGCATTTACGAGAGGAACCTCCTAAGCTCTGGGGCCAACGTCCTGACTTTC
13	TRBJ1-1	NA	TRBV28	NA	CASSRVLNTEAFF	TGTGCCAGCAGTCGGGTCCTGAACACTGAAGCTTTCTTT
14	TRBJ1-6	NA	TRBV30	NA	CAWSPRGADSPLHF	TGTGCCTGGAGTCCGCGTGGGGCGGACTCACCCCTCCACTTT
17	TRBJ1-5	NA	TRBV28	NA	CASSSANRVLGNQPQHF	TGTGCCAGCAGTTCAGCCAACAGGGTTTTGGGCAATCAGCCCCAGCATTTT
14	TRBJ2-1	NA	TRBV20-1	NA	CSASRIAEGNEQFF	TGCAGTGCTAGTCGAATCGCGGAGGGCAATGAGCAGTTCTTC
16	TRBJ2-5	NA	TRBV28	TRBD2	CASSFGLAGGQETQYF	TGTGCCAGCAGTTTTGGACTAGCGGGGGGGCAAGAGACCCAGTACTTC
13	TRBJ2-3	NA	TRBV9	NA	CASSVTGTDTQYF	TGTGCCAGCAGCGTCACAGGGACAGATACGCAGTATTTT
13	TRBJ2-2	NA	TRBV7-9	NA	CASSQIRGGELFF	TGTGCCAGCAGCCAGATTCGGGGCGGGGAGCTGTTTTTT
16	TRBJ2-3	NA	TRBV2	NA	CASSAPGYQGKDTQYF	TGTGCCAGCAGTGCCCCGGGGTATCAGGGGAAAGATACGCAGTATTTT
14	TRBJ2-1	NA	TRBV28	TRBD1	CASLGQGVSNEQFF	TGTGCCAGCCTTGGACAGGGGGTGAGCAATGAGCAGTTCTTC
12	TRBJ2-3	NA	TRBV6-6	NA	CASSPEVDTQYF	TGTGCCAGCAGTCCTGAGGTTGATACGCAGTATTTT
15	TRBJ1-5	NA	TRBV3-1/TRBV3-2	NA	CASSQDQGINQPQHF	TGTGCCAGCAGCCAAGATCAGGGAATCAATCAGCCCCAGCATTTT
13	TRBJ2-3	few	TRBV7-9	TRBD1	CASSFQGADTQYF	TGTGCCAGCAGCTTTCAGGGGGCAGATACGCAGTATTTT
17	TRBJ1-6	NA	TRBV4-3	NA	CASSLDLGSSYNSPLHF	TGCGCCAGCAGCCTCGATCTAGGGAGCTCCTATAATTCACCCCTCCACTTT
15	TRBJ1-1	once	TRBV4-2	NA	CASSPGTDYQTEAFF	TGTGCCAGCAGCCCAGGAACAGATTATCAAACTGAAGCTTTCTTT
16	TRBJ1-1	NA	TRBV5-5	TRBD1	CASESGYRGLGTEAFF	TGTGCCAGCGAATCCGGCTACAGGGGGCTGGGGACTGAAGCTTTCTTT